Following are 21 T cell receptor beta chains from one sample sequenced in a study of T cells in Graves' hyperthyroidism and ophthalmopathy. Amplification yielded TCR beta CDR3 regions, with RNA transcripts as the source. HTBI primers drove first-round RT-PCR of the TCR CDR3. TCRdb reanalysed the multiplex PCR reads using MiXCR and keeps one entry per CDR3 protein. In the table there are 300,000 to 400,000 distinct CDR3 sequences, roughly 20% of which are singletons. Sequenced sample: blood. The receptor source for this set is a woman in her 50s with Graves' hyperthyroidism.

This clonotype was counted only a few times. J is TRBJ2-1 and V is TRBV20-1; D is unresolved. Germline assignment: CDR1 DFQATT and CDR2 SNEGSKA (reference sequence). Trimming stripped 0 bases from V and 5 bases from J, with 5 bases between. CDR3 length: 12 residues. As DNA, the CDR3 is TGCAGTGCTAGAGAGTCGAACAATGAGCAGTTCTTC. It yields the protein CSARESNNEQFF.

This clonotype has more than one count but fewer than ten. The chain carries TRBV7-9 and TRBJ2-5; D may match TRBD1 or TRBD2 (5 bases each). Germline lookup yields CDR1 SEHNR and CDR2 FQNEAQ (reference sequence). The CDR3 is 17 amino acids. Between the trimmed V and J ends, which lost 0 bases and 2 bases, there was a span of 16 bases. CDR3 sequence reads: CASSLALDTSGQETQYF. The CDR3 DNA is TGTGCCAGCAGCTTAGCGCTGGACACCTCGGGACAAGAGACCCAGTACTTC.

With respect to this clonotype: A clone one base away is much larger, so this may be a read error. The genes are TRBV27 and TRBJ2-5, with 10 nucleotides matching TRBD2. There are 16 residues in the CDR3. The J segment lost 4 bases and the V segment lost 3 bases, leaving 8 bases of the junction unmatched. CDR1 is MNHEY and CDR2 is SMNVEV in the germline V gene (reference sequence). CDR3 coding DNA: TGTGCCAGCAGTTTTTGGGCTAGCGGGAGTCTAGAGACCCAGTACTTC. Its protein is CASSFWASGSLETQYF.

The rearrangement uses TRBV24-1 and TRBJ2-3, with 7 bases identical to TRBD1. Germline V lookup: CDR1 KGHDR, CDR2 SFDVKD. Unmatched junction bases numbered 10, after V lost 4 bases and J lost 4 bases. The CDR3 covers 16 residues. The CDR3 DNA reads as TGTGCCACCAGTGACCCGACAGGGAAGTCGGCAGATACGCAGTATTTT. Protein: CATSDPTGKSADTQYF.

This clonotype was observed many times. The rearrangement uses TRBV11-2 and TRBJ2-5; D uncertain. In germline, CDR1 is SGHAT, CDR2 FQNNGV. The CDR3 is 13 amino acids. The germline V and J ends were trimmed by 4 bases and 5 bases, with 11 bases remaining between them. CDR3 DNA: TGTGCCAGCAGCTCTCAGGAGTATGAGACCCAGTACTTC. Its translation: CASSSQEYETQYF.

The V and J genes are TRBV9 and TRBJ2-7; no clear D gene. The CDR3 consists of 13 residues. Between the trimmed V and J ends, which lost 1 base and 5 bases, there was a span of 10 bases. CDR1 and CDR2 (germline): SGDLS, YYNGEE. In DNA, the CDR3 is TGTGCCAGCAGCGTAAGCAGCCTTGACGAGCAGTACTTC. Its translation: CASSVSSLDEQYF.

CDR3 bases: TGTGCCAGCAGCTTAGACCCGGGTCCGAGCACAGATACGCAGTATTTT. Its protein is CASSLDPGPSTDTQYF. The chain is built from TRBV11-3 and TRBJ2-3; no clear D gene. Trimming stripped 0 bases from V and 0 bases from J, with 10 bases between. CDR3 length: 16 amino acids. Germline V lookup: CDR1 SGHNT, CDR2 YENEEA.

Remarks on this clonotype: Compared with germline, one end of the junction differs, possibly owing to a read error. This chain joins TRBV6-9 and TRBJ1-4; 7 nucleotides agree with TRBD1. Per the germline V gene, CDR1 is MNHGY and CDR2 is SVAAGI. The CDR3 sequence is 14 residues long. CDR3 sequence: CASSYGTVNEELFF. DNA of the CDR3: TGTGCCAGCAGTTACGGGACAGTTAATGAAGAACTGTTTTTT.

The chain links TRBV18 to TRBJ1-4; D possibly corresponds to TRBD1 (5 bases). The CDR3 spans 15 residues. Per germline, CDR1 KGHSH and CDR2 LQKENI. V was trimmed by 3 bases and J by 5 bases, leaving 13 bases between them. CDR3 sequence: CASSPLNAGNEKLFF. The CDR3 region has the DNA TGTGCCAGCTCACCGCTGAACGCAGGGAATGAAAAACTGTTTTTT.

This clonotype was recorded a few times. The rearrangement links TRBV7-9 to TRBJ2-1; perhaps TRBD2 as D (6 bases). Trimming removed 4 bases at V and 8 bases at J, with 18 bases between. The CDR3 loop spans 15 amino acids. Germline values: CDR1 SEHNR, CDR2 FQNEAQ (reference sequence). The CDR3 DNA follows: TGTGCCAGCAGCTCGGAGCGGGTGCCCCCACATGAGCAGTTCTTC. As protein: CASSSERVPPHEQFF.

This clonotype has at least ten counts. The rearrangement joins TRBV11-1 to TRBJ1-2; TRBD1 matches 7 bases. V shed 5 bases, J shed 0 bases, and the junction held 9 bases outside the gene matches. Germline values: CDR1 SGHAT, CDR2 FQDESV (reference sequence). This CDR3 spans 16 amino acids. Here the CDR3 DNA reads TGTGCCAGCAGCCCGGGGACAGCACCTTCTAACTATGGCTACACCTTC. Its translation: CASSPGTAPSNYGYTF.

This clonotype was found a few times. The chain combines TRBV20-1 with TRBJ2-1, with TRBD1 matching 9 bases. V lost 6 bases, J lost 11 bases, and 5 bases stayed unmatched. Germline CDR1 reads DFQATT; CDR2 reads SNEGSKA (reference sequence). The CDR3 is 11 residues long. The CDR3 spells CSAGQGMQQFF. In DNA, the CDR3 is TGCAGTGCAGGACAGGGGATGCAGCAGTTCTTC.

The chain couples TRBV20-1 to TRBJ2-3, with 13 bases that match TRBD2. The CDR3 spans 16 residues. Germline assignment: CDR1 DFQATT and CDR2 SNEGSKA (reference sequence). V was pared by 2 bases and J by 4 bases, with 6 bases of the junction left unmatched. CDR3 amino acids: CSARKLAGGPSDTQYF. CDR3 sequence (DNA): TGCAGTGCTAGAAAACTAGCGGGAGGGCCCTCAGATACGCAGTATTTT.

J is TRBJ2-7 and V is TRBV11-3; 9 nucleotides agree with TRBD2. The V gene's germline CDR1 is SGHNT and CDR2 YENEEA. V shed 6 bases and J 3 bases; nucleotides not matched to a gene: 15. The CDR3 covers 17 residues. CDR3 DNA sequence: TGTGCCAGCAGTCCTCGGGGTCTCGGCGGGGGGGACTACGAGCAGTACTTC. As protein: CASSPRGLGGGDYEQYF.

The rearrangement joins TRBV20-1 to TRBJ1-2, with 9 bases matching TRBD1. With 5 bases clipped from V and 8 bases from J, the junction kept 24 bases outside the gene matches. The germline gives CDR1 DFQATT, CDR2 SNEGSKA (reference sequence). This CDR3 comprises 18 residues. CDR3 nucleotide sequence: TGCAGTGCTCCTCTGAGGCTCATCGGACAGGGGTTTCCGTGGGGCTACACCTTC. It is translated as CSAPLRLIGQGFPWGYTF.

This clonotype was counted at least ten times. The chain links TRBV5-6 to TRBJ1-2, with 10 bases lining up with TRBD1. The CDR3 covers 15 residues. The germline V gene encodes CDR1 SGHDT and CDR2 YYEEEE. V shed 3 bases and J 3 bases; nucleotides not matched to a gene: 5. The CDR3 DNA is TGTGCCAGCAGCTGGGGACAGGGGCGAGACTATGGCTACACCTTC. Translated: CASSWGQGRDYGYTF.

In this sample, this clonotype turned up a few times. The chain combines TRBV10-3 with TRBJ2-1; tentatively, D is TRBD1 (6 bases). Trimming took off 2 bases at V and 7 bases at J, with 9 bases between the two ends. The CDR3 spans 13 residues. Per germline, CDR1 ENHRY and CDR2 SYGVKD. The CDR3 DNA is TGTGCCATCAGTGAGGGGCAGGGGAATGAGCAGTTCTTC. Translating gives CAISEGQGNEQFF.

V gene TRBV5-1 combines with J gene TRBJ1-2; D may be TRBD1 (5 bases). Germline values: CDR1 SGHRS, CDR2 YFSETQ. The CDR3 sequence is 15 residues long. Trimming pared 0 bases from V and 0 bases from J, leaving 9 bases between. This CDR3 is CASSLGDLANYGYTF. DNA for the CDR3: TGCGCCAGCAGCTTGGGGGACCTAGCTAACTATGGCTACACCTTC.

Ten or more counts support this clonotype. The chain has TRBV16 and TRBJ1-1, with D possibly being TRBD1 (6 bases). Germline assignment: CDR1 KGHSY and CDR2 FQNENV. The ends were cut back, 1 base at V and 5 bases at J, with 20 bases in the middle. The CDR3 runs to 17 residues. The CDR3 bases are TGTGCCAGCAGCCAATTTGGGGACACTCTTAGTGGAACTGAAGCTTTCTTT. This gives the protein CASSQFGDTLSGTEAFF.

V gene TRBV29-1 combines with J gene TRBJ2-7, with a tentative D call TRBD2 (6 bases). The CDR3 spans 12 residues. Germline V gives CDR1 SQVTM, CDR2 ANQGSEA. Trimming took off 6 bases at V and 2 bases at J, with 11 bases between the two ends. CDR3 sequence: CSVAGQPYEQYV. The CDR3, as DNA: TGCAGCGTCGCGGGGCAGCCCTACGAGCAGTACGTC.

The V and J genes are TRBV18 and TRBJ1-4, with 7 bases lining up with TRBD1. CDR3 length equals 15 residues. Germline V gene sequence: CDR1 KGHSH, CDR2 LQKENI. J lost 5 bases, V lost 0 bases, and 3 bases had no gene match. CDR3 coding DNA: TGTGCCAGCTCACCACCGGGCAGGGGGAATGAAAAACTGTTTTTT. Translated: CASSPPGRGNEKLFF.